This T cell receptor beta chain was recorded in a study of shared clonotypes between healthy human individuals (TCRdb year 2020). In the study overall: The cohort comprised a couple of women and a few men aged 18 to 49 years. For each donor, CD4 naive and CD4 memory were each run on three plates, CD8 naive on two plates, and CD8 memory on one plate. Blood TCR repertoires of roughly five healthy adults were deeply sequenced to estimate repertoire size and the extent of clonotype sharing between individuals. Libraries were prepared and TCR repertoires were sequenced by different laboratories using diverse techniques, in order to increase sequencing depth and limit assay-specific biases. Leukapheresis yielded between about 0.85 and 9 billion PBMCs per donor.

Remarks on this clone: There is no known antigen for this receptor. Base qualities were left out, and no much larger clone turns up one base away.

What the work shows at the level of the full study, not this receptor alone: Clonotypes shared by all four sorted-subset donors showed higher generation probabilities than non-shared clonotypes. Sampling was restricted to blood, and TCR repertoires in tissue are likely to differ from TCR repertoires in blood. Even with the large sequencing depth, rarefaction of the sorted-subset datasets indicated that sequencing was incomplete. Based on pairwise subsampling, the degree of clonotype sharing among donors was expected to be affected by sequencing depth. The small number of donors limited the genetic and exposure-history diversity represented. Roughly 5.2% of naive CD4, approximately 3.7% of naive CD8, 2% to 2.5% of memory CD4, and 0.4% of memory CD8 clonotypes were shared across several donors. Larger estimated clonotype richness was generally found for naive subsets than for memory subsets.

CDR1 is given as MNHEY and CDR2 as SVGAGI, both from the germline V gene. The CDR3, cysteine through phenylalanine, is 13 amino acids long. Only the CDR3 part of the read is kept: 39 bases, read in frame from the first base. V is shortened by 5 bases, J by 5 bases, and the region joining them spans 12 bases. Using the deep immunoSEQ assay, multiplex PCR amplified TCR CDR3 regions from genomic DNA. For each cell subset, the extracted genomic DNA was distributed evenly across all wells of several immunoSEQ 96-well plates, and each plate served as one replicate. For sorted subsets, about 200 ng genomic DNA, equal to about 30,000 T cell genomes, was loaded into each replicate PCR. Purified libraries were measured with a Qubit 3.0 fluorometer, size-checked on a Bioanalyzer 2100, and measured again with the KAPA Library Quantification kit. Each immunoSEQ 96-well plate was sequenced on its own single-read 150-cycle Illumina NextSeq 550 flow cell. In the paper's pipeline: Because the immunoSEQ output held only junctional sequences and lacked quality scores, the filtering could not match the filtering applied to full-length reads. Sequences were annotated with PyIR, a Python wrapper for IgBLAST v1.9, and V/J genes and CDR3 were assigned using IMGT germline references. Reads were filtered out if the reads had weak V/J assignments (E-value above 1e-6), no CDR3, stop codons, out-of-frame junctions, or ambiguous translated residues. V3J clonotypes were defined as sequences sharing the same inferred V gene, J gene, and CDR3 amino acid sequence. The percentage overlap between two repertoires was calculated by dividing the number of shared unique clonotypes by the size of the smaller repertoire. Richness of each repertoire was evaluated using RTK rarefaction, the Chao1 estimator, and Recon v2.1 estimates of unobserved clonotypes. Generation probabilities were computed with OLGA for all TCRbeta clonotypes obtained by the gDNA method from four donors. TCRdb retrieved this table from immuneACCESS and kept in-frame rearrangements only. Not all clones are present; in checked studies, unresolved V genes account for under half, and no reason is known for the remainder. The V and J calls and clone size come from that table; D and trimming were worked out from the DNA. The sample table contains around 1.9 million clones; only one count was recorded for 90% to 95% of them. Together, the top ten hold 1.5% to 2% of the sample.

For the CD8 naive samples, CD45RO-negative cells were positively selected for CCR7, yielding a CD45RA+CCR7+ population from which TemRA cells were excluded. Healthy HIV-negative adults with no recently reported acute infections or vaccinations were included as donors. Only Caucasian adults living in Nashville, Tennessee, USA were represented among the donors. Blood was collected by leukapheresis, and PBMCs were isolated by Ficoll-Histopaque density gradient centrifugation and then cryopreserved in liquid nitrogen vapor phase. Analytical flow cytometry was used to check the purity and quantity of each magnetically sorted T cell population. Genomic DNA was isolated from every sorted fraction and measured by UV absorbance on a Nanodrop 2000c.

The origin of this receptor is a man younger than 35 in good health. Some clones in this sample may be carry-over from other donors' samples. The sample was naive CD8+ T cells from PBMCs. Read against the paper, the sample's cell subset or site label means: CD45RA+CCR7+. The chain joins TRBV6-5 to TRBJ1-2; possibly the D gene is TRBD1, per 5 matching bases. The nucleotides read TGTGCCAGCAGTACAGGACCCCGATATGGCTACACCTTC. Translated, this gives CASSTGPRYGYTF.